Presented here are 13 T cell receptor beta chains from one specimen sequenced in a study of blood T cell repertoires in COVID-19. Some clones are missing from TCRdb's copy, which holds only in-frame ones; the method was immunoSEQ multiplex PCR. Of fewer than 250,000 clones listed, about nine tenths were seen once; the top ten hold around 1.7%. Sequenced: peripheral blood. These receptors all stem from a woman aged 55-70 years who had recovered from COVID-19.

The chain carries TRBV7-3 and TRBJ1-3, with 8 bases lining up with TRBD1. The V gene end was trimmed by 0 bases and the J gene end by 4 bases; junction bases not matched to a gene: 2. The germline gives CDR1 SGHTA, CDR2 FQGTGA. The CDR3 loop spans 15 amino acids. CDR3 region: CASSLTGQGGNTIYF. The CDR3 coding sequence is TGTGCCAGCAGCTTAACAGGACAGGGCGGAAACACCATATATTTT.

The chain has TRBV6-1 and TRBJ1-4, with TRBD1 matching over 7 bases. Germline V gives CDR1 MNHNS, CDR2 SASEGT. This CDR3 is built from 14 residues. The V segment lost 7 bases and the J segment 7 bases; nucleotides outside the gene matches: 9. CDR3 in DNA: TGTGCCAGCAAACCAGACAGGGTGTTTGAAAAACTGTTTTTT. As protein: CASKPDRVFEKLFF.

V is TRBV29-1 and J is TRBJ2-1, with 10 bases identical to TRBD2. V gave up 3 bases and J gave up 7 bases; unmatched junction bases: 6. The CDR3 loop spans 14 amino acids. Germline values: CDR1 SQVTM, CDR2 ANQGSEA. For the CDR3, the DNA is TGCAGCGTTGAGGCGCTAGCGGGGGTAAATGAGCAGTTCTTC. This codes for CSVEALAGVNEQFF.

V and J are TRBV5-6 and TRBJ1-5, with D uncertain. Germline values: CDR1 SGHDT, CDR2 YYEEEE. The ends were cut back, 5 bases at V and 0 bases at J, with 12 bases in the middle. CDR3 length equals 15 residues. CDR3 sequence: CASRSRVYSNQPQHF. The CDR3 DNA is TGTGCCAGCAGATCGAGAGTTTATAGCAATCAGCCCCAGCATTTT.

The gene calls are TRBV9 and TRBJ1-1; D is unresolved. Germline V CDR1 and CDR2: SGDLS, YYNGEE. Trimming removed 5 bases from V and 1 base from J, with 24 bases in between. The CDR3 is 18 amino acids. CDR3 amino acids: CASSTTVTTVPENTEAFF. The CDR3 DNA sequence: TGTGCCAGCAGTACCACGGTGACTACGGTCCCGGAGAACACTGAAGCTTTCTTT. Full variable domain (outside the CDR3, taken from reference TRBV9 and TRBJ1-1): DSGVTQTPKHLITATGQRVTLRCSPRSGDLSVYWYQQSLDQGLQFLIQYYNGEERAKGNILERFSAQQFPDLHSELNLSSLELGDSALYFCASSTTVTTVPENTEAFFGQGTRLTVV.

A few counts support this clone. Different DNA sequences within this sample yield the same CDR3. The gene calls are TRBV7-3 and TRBJ2-2; 9 bases are shared with TRBD1. Per the germline V gene, CDR1 is SGHTA and CDR2 is FQGTGA. The CDR3 contains 16 residues. The J segment lost 7 bases and the V segment lost 1 base, leaving 7 bases of the junction unmatched. The CDR3 DNA sequence: TGTGCCAGCAGCTTAAACAGGGGGCGGAGTAGCGGGGAGCTGTTTTTT. Its protein is CASSLNRGRSSGELFF. Full variable domain (missing parts from reference TRBV7-3 and TRBJ2-2): GAGVSQTPSNKVTEKGKYVELRCDPISGHTALYWYRQSLGQGPEFLIYFQGTGAADDSGLPNDRFFAVRPEGSVSTLKIQRTERGDSAVYLCASSLNRGRSSGELFFGEGSRLTVL.

This rearrangement joins TRBV7-3 to TRBJ2-1; weak D call: TRBD2 (5 bases). Trimming took off 4 bases at V and 7 bases at J, with 11 bases between the two ends. The V gene's germline CDR1 is SGHTA and CDR2 FQGTGA. CDR3 length: 13 residues. CDR3 nucleotides: TGTGCCAGCAGCTCGGACTGGACTAATGAGCAGTTCTTC. Encoded protein: CASSSDWTNEQFF.

The V and J genes are TRBV5-4 and TRBJ2-7, with 8 bases that match TRBD1. Germline loops: CDR1 SGHNT, CDR2 YYREEE (reference sequence). The CDR3 is made up of 15 amino acids. V shed 4 bases, J shed 2 bases, and the junction held 8 bases outside the gene matches. CDR3 protein: CASSQGQGSPYEQYF. CDR3 nucleotide sequence: TGTGCCAGCAGCCAAGGACAGGGATCCCCCTACGAGCAGTACTTC.

J is TRBJ1-1 and V is TRBV5-1; tentative D call: TRBD1 (6 bases). Trimming cost V 3 bases and J 3 bases, with 12 bases left between them. In germline, CDR1 is SGHRS, CDR2 YFSETQ. The CDR3 consists of 14 residues. DNA of the CDR3: TGCGCCAGCAGCTCGCAGGGGTTTGACACTGAAGCTTTCTTT. Translating it yields CASSSQGFDTEAFF. Using reference TRBV5-1 and TRBJ1-1 for the parts outside the CDR3, the full variable domain is KAGVTQTPRYLIKTRGQQVTLSCSPISGHRSVSWYQQTPGQGLQFLFEYFSETQRNKGNFPGRFSGRQFSNSRSEMNVSTLELGDSALYLCASSSQGFDTEAFFGQGTRLTVV.

The gene calls are TRBV5-7 and TRBJ2-5; 7 positions agree with TRBD1. TRBV5-7 is identified as an open reading frame with a role that is uncertain. The CDR3 is 14 residues long. The V gene end was trimmed by 4 bases and the J gene end by 3 bases; junction bases not matched to a gene: 6. The CDR3 DNA reads as TGTGCCAGCAGCGCCGACAGGGCGGAAGAGACCCAGTACTTC. This translates into CASSADRAEETQYF.

The genes are TRBV19 and TRBJ1-1; no reliable D call. This CDR3 contains 13 residues. The V gene's germline CDR1 is LNHDA and CDR2 SQIVND (reference sequence). V gave up 7 bases and J gave up 0 bases, with 9 bases separating them. CDR3 sequence: CASIPQMNTEAFF. Written as DNA, the CDR3 is TGTGCCAGTATTCCACAGATGAACACTGAAGCTTTCTTT.

The rearrangement uses TRBV29-1 and TRBJ2-3; D gene uncertain. From germline, CDR1 is SQVTM and CDR2 ANQGSEA. This CDR3 has 15 amino acids. V lost 7 bases, J lost 2 bases, and 19 bases lay in between. CDR3 sequence (DNA): TGCAGCGCCCCCTCGGGTCCCGGATACACAGATACGCAGTATTTT. Its translation: CSAPSGPGYTDTQYF.

The chain links TRBV27 to TRBJ2-7; possible D gene TRBD1, 5 bases. V lost 1 base and J lost 1, with 23 bases in between. In germline, CDR1 is MNHEY, CDR2 SMNVEV (reference sequence). The CDR3 runs to 19 residues. CDR3 nucleotide sequence: TGTGCCAGCAGTTTATTCGCCTCCCCCACAGGTACCACATCCTACGAGCAGTACTTC. Its translation is CASSLFASPTGTTSYEQYF.